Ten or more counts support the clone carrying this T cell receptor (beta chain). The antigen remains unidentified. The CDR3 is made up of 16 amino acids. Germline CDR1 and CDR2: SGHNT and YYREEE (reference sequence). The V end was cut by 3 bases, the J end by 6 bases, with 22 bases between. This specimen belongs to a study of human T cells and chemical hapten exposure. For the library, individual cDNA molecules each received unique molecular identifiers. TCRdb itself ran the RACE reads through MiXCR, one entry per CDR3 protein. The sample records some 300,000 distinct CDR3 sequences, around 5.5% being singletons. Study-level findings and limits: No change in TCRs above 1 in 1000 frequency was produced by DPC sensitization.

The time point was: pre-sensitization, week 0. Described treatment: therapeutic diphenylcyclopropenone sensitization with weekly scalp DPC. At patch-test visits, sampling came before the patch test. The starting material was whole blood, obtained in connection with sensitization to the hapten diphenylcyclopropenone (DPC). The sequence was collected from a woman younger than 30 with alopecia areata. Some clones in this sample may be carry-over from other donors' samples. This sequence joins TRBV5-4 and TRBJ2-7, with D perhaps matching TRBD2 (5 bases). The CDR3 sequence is CASSSQTRTAAGEQYF. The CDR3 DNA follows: TGTGCCAGCAGCTCACAAACCAGAACAGCGGCTGGCGAGCAGTACTTC. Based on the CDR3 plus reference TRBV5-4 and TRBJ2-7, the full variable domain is ETGVTQSPTHLIKTRGQQVTLRCSSQSGHNTVSWYQQALGQGPQFIFQYYREEENGRGNFPPRFSGLQFPNYSSELNVNALELDDSALYLCASSSQTRTAAGEQYFGPGTRLTVT.